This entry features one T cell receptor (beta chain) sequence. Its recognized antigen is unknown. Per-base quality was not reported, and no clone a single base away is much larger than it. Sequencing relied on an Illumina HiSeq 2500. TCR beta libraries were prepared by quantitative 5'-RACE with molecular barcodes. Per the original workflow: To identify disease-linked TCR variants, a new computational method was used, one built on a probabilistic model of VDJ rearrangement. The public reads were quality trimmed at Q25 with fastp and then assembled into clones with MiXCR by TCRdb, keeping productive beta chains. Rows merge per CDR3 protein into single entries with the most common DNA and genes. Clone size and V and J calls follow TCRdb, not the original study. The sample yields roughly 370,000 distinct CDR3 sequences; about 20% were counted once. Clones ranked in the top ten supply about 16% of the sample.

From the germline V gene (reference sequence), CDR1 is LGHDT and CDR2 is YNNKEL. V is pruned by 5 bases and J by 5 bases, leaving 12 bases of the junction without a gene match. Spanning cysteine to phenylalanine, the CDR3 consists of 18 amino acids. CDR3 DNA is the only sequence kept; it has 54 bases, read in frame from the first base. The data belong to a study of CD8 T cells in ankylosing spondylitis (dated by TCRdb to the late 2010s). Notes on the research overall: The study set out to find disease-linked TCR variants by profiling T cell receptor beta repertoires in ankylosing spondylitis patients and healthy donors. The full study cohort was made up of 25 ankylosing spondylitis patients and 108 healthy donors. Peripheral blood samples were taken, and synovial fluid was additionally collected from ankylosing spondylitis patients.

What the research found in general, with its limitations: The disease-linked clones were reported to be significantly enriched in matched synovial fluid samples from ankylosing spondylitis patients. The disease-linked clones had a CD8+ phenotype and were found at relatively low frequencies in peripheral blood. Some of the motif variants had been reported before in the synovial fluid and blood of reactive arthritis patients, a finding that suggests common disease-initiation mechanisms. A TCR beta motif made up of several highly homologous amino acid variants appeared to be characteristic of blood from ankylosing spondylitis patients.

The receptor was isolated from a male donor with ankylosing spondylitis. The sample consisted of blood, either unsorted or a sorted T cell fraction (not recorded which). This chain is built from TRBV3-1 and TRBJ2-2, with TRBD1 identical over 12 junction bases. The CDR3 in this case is CASSTGGGTGGKTGELFF. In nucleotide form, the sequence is TGTGCCAGCAGCACCGGAGGTGGGACAGGGGGCAAGACCGGGGAGCTGTTTTTT.